A single sample gave rise to the 31 T cell receptor beta chains below, sequenced in a study of T-cell memory formation after mild COVID-19 (dated by TCRdb to 2020 to 2023). Library preparation was by 5' RACE. Sequenced on an Illumina NovaSeq 6000. TCRdb reanalyzed the raw reads on its own, using fastp at Q25 for trimming and MiXCR for clone calling, and kept in-frame beta chains. Rows with a matching CDR3 protein are joined into one entry that keeps the most common DNA and genes. The sample table holds about 270,000 distinct CDR3 sequences, of which over 15% were seen once. The ten largest account for around 2% of the sample. Specimen: PBMCs or a T cell subset sorted from them (not recorded which). These TCRs come from an adult woman who had mild COVID-19 (a few samples of this study predate the infection). The sample titles of this study are shuffled in the database, so cell type and time point are left out; the donor was told from shared clones.

J is TRBJ1-1 and V is TRBV12-3 or TRBV12-4; D perhaps matches TRBD1 (6 bases). The CDR3 covers 13 residues. With 6 bases removed from V and 3 bases from J, the gap between germline ends came to 11 bases. The CDR3 region has the DNA TGTGCCAGCAGCTATACAGGGTACACTGAAGCTTTCTTT. It specifies CASSYTGYTEAFF.

The rearrangement uses TRBV24-1 and TRBJ2-3; D gene ambiguous. The germline V and J ends were trimmed by 3 bases and 1 base, with 7 bases remaining between them. CDR3 length equals 14 residues. CDR1 and CDR2 from the germline V gene are KGHDR and SFDVKD. CDR3 in amino acids: CATSDPRGTDTQYF. The CDR3 nucleotides are TGTGCCACCAGTGATCCACGGGGCACAGATACGCAGTATTTT.

This clonotype was detected a few times. The chain uses TRBV30 and TRBJ1-2; D possibly corresponds to TRBD1 (5 bases). Germline V gene sequence: CDR1 GTSNPN, CDR2 SVGIG (reference sequence). Trimming took 3 bases from V and 3 from J, leaving 8 bases between them. The CDR3 totals 12 residues. The CDR3 coding sequence is TGTGCCTGGAGCCCCAGGGACTATGGCTACACCTTC. Translated, it gives CAWSPRDYGYTF.

The gene calls are TRBV12-3 or TRBV12-4 and TRBJ2-3, with no clear D. V was shortened by 5 bases and J by 5 bases, with 8 bases between the two germline ends. CDR3 length equals 12 residues. The CDR3 DNA follows: TGTGCCAGCAGTGTACTTCTAGATACGCAGTATTTT. Encoded protein: CASSVLLDTQYF.

The V call is TRBV12-3 or TRBV12-4, the J call TRBJ1-1, with a weak D call TRBD1 (5 bases). The CDR3 extends over 14 amino acids. Between the trimmed V and J ends, which lost 3 bases and 6 bases, there was a span of 14 bases. CDR3 sequence: CASSFEGPRAEAFF. DNA of the CDR3: TGTGCCAGCAGTTTTGAGGGCCCCAGGGCTGAAGCTTTCTTT.

This clonotype was counted a single time. The chain's CDR3 is CASFTTTGGTTEAFF. CDR3 in DNA: TGTGCCAGCTTCACCACTACGGGTGGGACAACTGAAGCTTTCTTT. The chain is built from TRBV18 and TRBJ1-1, with D possibly TRBD1 on 6 matching bases. CDR1 and CDR2 from the germline V gene are KGHSH and LQKENI. CDR3 length: 15 residues. The V gene lost 7 bases and the J gene lost 5 bases, with 20 bases spanning the gap.

This clonotype turned up a few times. The rearrangement links TRBV7-6 to TRBJ2-6; D is tentatively TRBD1 or TRBD2 (6 bases each). CDR1 is SGHVS, CDR2 FNYEAQ, per germline. This CDR3 contains 18 residues. V lost 2 bases to trimming and J lost 0 bases, with 14 bases between them. The CDR3 protein is CASSLSGGTRSGANVLTF. CDR3 in DNA: TGTGCCAGCAGCTTAAGTGGCGGGACACGCTCTGGGGCCAACGTCCTGACTTTC. Complete variable domain (other parts from reference TRBV7-6 and TRBJ2-6): GAGVSQSPRYKVTKRGQDVALRCDPISGHVSLYWYRQALGQGPEFLTYFNYEAQQDKSGLPNDRFSAERPEGSISTLTIQRTEQRDSAMYRCASSLSGGTRSGANVLTFGAGSRLTVL.

There are a few counts of this clonotype. The CDR3 spells CASSLAGTGVQETQYF. CDR3 DNA: TGTGCCAGCAGCTTAGCTGGGACAGGGGTCCAAGAGACCCAGTACTTC. The rearrangement joins TRBV7-2 to TRBJ2-5, with TRBD1 matching over 10 bases. Germline CDR1 reads SGHTA; CDR2 reads FQGNSA. The V segment lost 0 bases and the J segment 1 base; nucleotides outside the gene matches: 2. The CDR3 runs to 16 residues.

The genes are TRBV10-3 and TRBJ2-1; TRBD1 aligns across 8 bases. V was clipped by 0 bases and J by 0 bases; unmatched bases: 4. This CDR3 contains 17 residues. CDR1 is ENHRY, CDR2 SYGVKD, per germline. The chain's CDR3 is CAISESQQGASYNEQFF. The CDR3 bases are TGTGCCATCAGTGAGTCACAGCAGGGGGCCTCCTACAATGAGCAGTTCTTC.

V and J are TRBV2 and TRBJ1-4; TRBD1 is a possible D gene (5 bases). The CDR3 is 14 residues long. Deletions cut 3 bases from V and 5 bases from J, with 10 bases between. Germline CDR1 is SNHLY and CDR2 is FYNNEI. The CDR3 bases are TGTGCCAGCAGTGATGTTGGGGCGAATGAAAAACTGTTTTTT. Amino acid sequence: CASSDVGANEKLFF.

This clonotype came up a few times. CDR3 sequence reads: CAWKGLAGYEQFF. The CDR3 coding sequence is TGTGCCTGGAAAGGACTAGCGGGTTACGAGCAGTTCTTC. The rearrangement links TRBV30 to TRBJ2-1; 11 bases line up with TRBD2. The CDR3 consists of 13 residues. The trim removed 4 bases at V and 10 bases at J, leaving 6 bases unmatched. Germline CDR1 GTSNPN, CDR2 SVGIG (reference sequence).

This clonotype was counted between two and nine times. The V gene is TRBV9, the J gene TRBJ2-1; 7 bases are a match to TRBD2. This CDR3 is 15 amino acids long. Germline V gives CDR1 SGDLS, CDR2 YYNGEE. V was pared by 0 bases and J by 6 bases, with 6 bases of the junction left unmatched. This CDR3 is CASSVAPGGGNEQFF. DNA for the CDR3: TGTGCCAGCAGCGTAGCCCCCGGCGGGGGCAATGAGCAGTTCTTC.

The sample holds many counts of this clonotype. The chain recombines TRBV5-1 with TRBJ2-3; D is ambiguous. The CDR3 is 13 residues long. The germline V gene encodes CDR1 SGHRS and CDR2 YFSETQ. Trimming left V 4 bases short and J 3 bases short, with 9 bases between. The CDR3 DNA sequence: TGCGCCAGCAGCACAAAAGAGACAGATACGCAGTATTTT. It codes for CASSTKETDTQYF.

This clonotype was detected a few times. The CDR3 DNA reads as TGTGCCAGCAGTGAGTCAGCGGCCCGTACGGATGAGCAGTTCTTC. This codes for CASSESAARTDEQFF. The chain employs TRBV6-1 and TRBJ2-1, with a possible D match to TRBD2 (5 bases). The germline V and J ends were trimmed by 3 bases and 8 bases, with 17 bases remaining between them. The CDR3 has 15 amino acids. The germline V gene encodes CDR1 MNHNS and CDR2 SASEGT.

This clonotype has more than one count but fewer than ten. J is TRBJ2-3 and V is TRBV6-5; D gene ambiguous. CDR1 and CDR2 from the germline V gene are MNHEY and SVGAGI. V shed 4 bases and J shed 3 bases, with 11 bases lying between them. The CDR3 covers 14 residues. For the CDR3, the DNA is TGTGCCAGCAGTTGGAGTCCGTCGACAGATACGCAGTATTTT. Amino acid sequence: CASSWSPSTDTQYF.

The chain combines TRBV5-5 with TRBJ2-5; D is unresolved. There are 12 residues in the CDR3. In germline, CDR1 is SGHKS, CDR2 YYEKEE (reference sequence). V shed 4 bases and J shed 4 bases, with 8 bases lying between them. CDR3 bases: TGTGCCAGCAGCAACGGGCCAGAGACCCAGTACTTC. This translates into CASSNGPETQYF.

The chain recombines TRBV19 with TRBJ1-2, with D unclear. CDR1 and CDR2 (germline): LNHDA, SQIVND (reference sequence). The CDR3 length is 14 residues. V was trimmed by 5 bases and J by 4 bases, leaving 14 bases between them. In DNA form, the CDR3 reads TGTGCCAGTAGTGCAAGAGGGCCCCCCTATGGCTACACCTTC. Translating gives CASSARGPPYGYTF.

The CDR3 nucleotides are TGTGCCAGCTCACCAGACAGGTCCATCTACGAGCAGTACTTC. This codes for CASSPDRSIYEQYF. V is TRBV18 and J is TRBJ2-7, with D perhaps TRBD1 (6 bases). The CDR3 has 14 amino acids. Trimming took off 2 bases at V and 3 bases at J, with 11 bases between the two ends. CDR1 KGHSH and CDR2 LQKENI come from the germline V gene. Using reference TRBV18 and TRBJ2-7 for the parts outside the CDR3, the full variable domain is NAGVMQNPRHLVRRRGQEARLRCSPMKGHSHVYWYRQLPEEGLKFMVYLQKENIIDESGMPKERFSAEFPKEGPSILRIQQVVRGDSAAYFCASSPDRSIYEQYFGPGTRLTVT.

This sequence joins TRBV7-9 and TRBJ1-2, with D tentatively TRBD1 (5 bases). Germline CDR1 SEHNR, CDR2 FQNEAQ (reference sequence). The CDR3 extends over 14 amino acids. The V gene lost 3 bases and the J gene lost 3 bases, with 11 bases spanning the gap. In DNA form, the CDR3 reads TGTGCCAGCAGCTTCAGGGAGGGAGACTATGGCTACACCTTC. Protein: CASSFREGDYGYTF. The full variable domain, with the rest looked up from reference TRBV7-9 and TRBJ1-2, is DTGVSQNPRHKITKRGQNVTFRCDPISEHNRLYWYRQTLGQGPEFLTYFQNEAQLEKSRLLSDRFSAERPKGSFSTLEIQRTEQGDSAMYLCASSFREGDYGYTFGSGTRLTVV.

This clonotype was recorded a few times. This CDR3 is CSARDRGQGEKLFF. Written as DNA, the CDR3 is TGCAGTGCTAGAGACAGGGGGCAGGGAGAAAAACTGTTTTTT. V gene TRBV20-1 combines with J gene TRBJ1-4; 8 bases match TRBD1. The CDR3 covers 14 residues. V dropped 0 bases and J dropped 8; count of bases not matched to a gene: 5. Germline values: CDR1 DFQATT, CDR2 SNEGSKA (reference sequence).

This clonotype appeared a few times. The chain's CDR3 is CSVEDRSLLNTEAFF. For the CDR3, the DNA is TGCAGCGTTGAAGATCGAAGTCTTCTGAACACTGAAGCTTTCTTT. V and J are TRBV29-1 and TRBJ1-1; no firm D call. The CDR3 covers 15 residues. V lost 0 bases to trimming and J lost 0 bases, with 11 bases between them. Germline-derived CDR1 and CDR2 are SQVTM and ANQGSEA.

This clonotype has only a few counts. The junction departs from the called germline gene at one end, perhaps through a read error. The chain recombines TRBV11-2 with TRBJ1-2; possible D gene TRBD1, 5 bases. This CDR3 comprises 13 residues. CDR1 and CDR2 (germline): SGHAT, FQNNGV. As DNA, the CDR3 is TGTGCCAGCAGCTTCCGGGACTACCATGGTACCGACTTC. Protein sequence: CASSFRDYHGTDF. The entire variable domain, with the rest obtained from reference TRBV11-2 and TRBJ1-2, is as follows: EAGVAQSPRYKIIEKRQSVAFWCNPISGHATLYWYQQILGQGPKLLIQFQNNGVVDDSQLPKDRFSAERLKGVDSTLKIQPAKLEDSAVYLCASSFRDYHGTDFGSGTRLTVV.

This clonotype was seen a handful of times. In this CDR3 the conserved last residue, phenylalanine or tryptophan, is missing, so a read error is likely. Because the CDR3's place on the DNA is in doubt, the DNA is left out and the CDR3 is given as listed by TCRdb. The rearrangement uses TRBV18 and TRBJ1-2. The CDR3 contains 10 residues when both ends are counted. Germline CDR1 reads KGHSH; CDR2 reads LQKENI. The CDR3 loop is CASSPGTALV.

There are a few counts of this clonotype. This rearrangement joins TRBV7-2 to TRBJ1-5, with D perhaps matching TRBD1 (5 bases). The CDR3 sequence is 15 residues long. CDR1 is SGHTA and CDR2 is FQGNSA in the germline V gene. The germline V and J ends were trimmed by 2 bases and 1 base, with 9 bases remaining between them. The CDR3 protein is CASSLTAGSNQPQHF. CDR3 nucleotides: TGTGCCAGCAGCTTAACGGCAGGGAGCAATCAGCCCCAGCATTTT.

In its sample, this clonotype was seen many times. J is TRBJ2-1 and V is TRBV5-6; 11 bases are a match to TRBD2. V lost 2 bases to trimming and J lost 5 bases; unmatched junction nucleotides: 3. There are 15 residues in the CDR3. Germline-derived CDR1 and CDR2 are SGHDT and YYEEEE. The chain's CDR3 is CASSLPGLADNEQFF. For the CDR3, the DNA is TGTGCCAGCAGCTTACCGGGACTAGCGGACAATGAGCAGTTCTTC.

This clonotype was observed many times. This chain connects TRBV5-6 to TRBJ2-5; D may match TRBD1 or TRBD2 (5 bases each). This CDR3 spans 18 amino acids. Per germline, CDR1 SGHDT and CDR2 YYEEEE. V was pared by 1 base and J by 4 bases, with 23 bases between. The CDR3 region has the DNA TGTGCCAGCAGCTTGTCAGTGGGGGTACGCAGTGGGAGAGAGACCCAGTACTTC. It translates to CASSLSVGVRSGRETQYF.

This sequence joins TRBV5-1 and TRBJ1-3; D might be TRBD1 (6 bases). The germline CDR1 and CDR2 sequences are SGHRS and YFSETQ. The CDR3 has 15 residues. V dropped 5 bases and J dropped 0 bases, with 12 bases sitting between them. CDR3 in DNA: TGCGCCAGCAGAAGGTTGGACAGCTCTGGAAACACCATATATTTT. This encodes CASRRLDSSGNTIYF.

The chain has TRBV11-3 and TRBJ2-1, with D perhaps matching TRBD2 (7 bases). Deletions cut 5 bases from V and 2 bases from J, with 13 bases between. Germline V lookup: CDR1 SGHNT, CDR2 YENEEA. The CDR3 length is 15 residues. The CDR3 nucleotides read TGTGCCAGCAGCGGGAGGGGGAGCCCCTACAATGAGCAGTTCTTC. Its translation: CASSGRGSPYNEQFF.

This clonotype was counted between two and nine times. This rearrangement joins TRBV18 to TRBJ2-3; possible D gene TRBD1, 6 bases. The germline CDR1 and CDR2 sequences are KGHSH and LQKENI. The CDR3 loop spans 15 amino acids. V shed 3 bases and J shed 1 base, with 11 bases lying between them. For the CDR3, the DNA is TGTGCCAGCTCACCCTCGGACAGCCGCACAGATACGCAGTATTTT. This translates into CASSPSDSRTDTQYF.

The chain uses TRBV7-8 and TRBJ2-1; 8 nucleotides align to TRBD2. Germline CDR1 SGHVS, CDR2 FQNEAQ. V shed 7 bases and J 7 bases; nucleotides not matched to a gene: 18. The CDR3 has 17 residues. The CDR3 DNA follows: TGTGCCAGCACCCACCGACAAGGGACCCCGGGGGGGAATGAGCAGTTCTTC. It translates to CASTHRQGTPGGNEQFF.

This clonotype was detected only a few times. This chain joins TRBV7-9 and TRBJ2-1; TRBD1 matches at 8 bases. Germline CDR1 is SEHNR and CDR2 is FQNEAQ (reference sequence). Trimming at V came to 5 bases and at J to 4 bases, leaving 22 bases not matched to a gene. The CDR3 runs 20 residues. DNA of the CDR3: TGTGCCAGCAGCAATTACCCTGGGGGACAGGTATTGGGAGCATACAATGAGCAGTTCTTC. Translation gives CASSNYPGGQVLGAYNEQFF.